Described below is a single T cell receptor beta chain sequence and its context. Its antigen remains unknown. This CDR3 contains 15 residues. This record belongs to a study of shared clonotypes between healthy human individuals. Study outcomes and limitations: Naive CD4 clonotype sharing across a few donors was roughly 5%.

Deep-level settings were used for running the assay. This table comes from immunoSEQ multiplex PCR, and its TCRdb copy is limited to in-frame clones, with some not included. The table shows under 1 million clones, with 90% to 98% occurring only once. Naive CD8 cells were CD45RO-negative, positively selected for CCR7, excluding terminally differentiated effector memory CD45RA+ cells. Study donors comprised healthy, HIV-negative adults devoid of recent acute infection or vaccination. The clonotype comes from a man younger than 45 in good health. J is TRBJ2-7 and V is TRBV21-1. TRBV21-1 is recorded as a pseudogene. Sequenced sample: naive CD8+ T cells sorted from blood. CDR3 protein: CASSDPGWTHYEQYF. The CDR3 DNA follows: TGTGCCAGCAGCGATCCGGGGTGGACACACTACGAGCAGTACTTC.